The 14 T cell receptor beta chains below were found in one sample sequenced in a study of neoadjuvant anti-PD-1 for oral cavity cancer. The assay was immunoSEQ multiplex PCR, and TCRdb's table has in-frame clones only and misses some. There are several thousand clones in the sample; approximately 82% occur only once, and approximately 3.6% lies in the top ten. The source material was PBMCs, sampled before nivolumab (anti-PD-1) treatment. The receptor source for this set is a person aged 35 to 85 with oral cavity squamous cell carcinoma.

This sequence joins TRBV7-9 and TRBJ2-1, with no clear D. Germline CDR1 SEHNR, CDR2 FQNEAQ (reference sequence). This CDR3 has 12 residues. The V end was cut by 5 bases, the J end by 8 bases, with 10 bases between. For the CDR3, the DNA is TGTGCCAGCAGCCTCAGCTGGCATGAGCAGTTCTTC. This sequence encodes CASSLSWHEQFF.

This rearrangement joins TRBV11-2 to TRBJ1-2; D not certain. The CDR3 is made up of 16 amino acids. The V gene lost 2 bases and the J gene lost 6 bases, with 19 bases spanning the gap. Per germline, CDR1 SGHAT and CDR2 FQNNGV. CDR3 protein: CASSLSLSSKPHGYTF. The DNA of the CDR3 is TGTGCCAGCAGCTTAAGCCTATCCAGTAAGCCGCATGGCTACACCTTC.

The CDR3: CASSDGTSGGEADTQYF. CDR3 nucleotides: TGTGCCAGCAGCGACGGGACTAGCGGTGGGGAAGCAGATACGCAGTATTTT. The chain couples TRBV11-1 to TRBJ2-3; 11 nucleotides line up with TRBD2. CDR1 is SGHAT, CDR2 FQDESV, per germline (reference sequence). V gave up 5 bases and J gave up 4 bases; unmatched junction bases: 11. The CDR3 runs 17 residues.

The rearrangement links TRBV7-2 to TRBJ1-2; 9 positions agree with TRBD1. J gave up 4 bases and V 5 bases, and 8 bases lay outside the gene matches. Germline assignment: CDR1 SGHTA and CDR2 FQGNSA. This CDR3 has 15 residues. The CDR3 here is CASSARQGGLYGYTF. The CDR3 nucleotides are TGTGCCAGCAGCGCGCGACAGGGGGGACTCTATGGCTACACCTTC.

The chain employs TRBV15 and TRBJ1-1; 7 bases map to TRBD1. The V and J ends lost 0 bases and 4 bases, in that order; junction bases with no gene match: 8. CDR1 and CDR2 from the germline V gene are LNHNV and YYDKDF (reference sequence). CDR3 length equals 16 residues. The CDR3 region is CATSRERRQGSTEAFF. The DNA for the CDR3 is TGTGCCACCAGCAGAGAGCGACGACAGGGCAGCACTGAAGCTTTCTTT.

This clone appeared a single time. CDR3 region: CASSVVSSGGRNTGELFF. In nucleotides, the CDR3 is TGTGCCAGCAGCGTAGTGTCGAGCGGGGGGAGGAACACCGGGGAGCTGTTTTTT. V is TRBV9 and J is TRBJ2-2; 9 nucleotides align to TRBD2. The CDR3 extends over 18 amino acids. Germline V lookup: CDR1 SGDLS, CDR2 YYNGEE. Trimming at V came to 0 bases and at J to 1 base, leaving 7 bases not matched to a gene.

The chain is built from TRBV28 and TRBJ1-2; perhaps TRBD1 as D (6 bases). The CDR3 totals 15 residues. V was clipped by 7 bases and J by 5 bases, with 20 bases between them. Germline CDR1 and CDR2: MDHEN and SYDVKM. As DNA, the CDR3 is TGTGCCAGCACCTCCTGGGGGGGGGCGCAATATGGCTACACCTTC. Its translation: CASTSWGGAQYGYTF.

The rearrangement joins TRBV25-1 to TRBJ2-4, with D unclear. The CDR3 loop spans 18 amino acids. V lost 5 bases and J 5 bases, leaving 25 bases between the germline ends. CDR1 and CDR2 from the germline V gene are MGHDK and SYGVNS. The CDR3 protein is CASSPFRVRVWVENIQYF. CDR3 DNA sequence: TGTGCCAGCAGTCCCTTCCGGGTAAGGGTGTGGGTCGAAAACATTCAGTACTTC.

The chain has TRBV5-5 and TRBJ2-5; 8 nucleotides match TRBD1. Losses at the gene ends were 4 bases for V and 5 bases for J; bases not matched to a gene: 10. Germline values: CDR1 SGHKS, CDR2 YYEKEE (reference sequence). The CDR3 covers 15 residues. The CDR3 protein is CASSPRQGRLETQYF. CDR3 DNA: TGTGCCAGCAGCCCTAGACAGGGGAGGTTGGAGACCCAGTACTTC.

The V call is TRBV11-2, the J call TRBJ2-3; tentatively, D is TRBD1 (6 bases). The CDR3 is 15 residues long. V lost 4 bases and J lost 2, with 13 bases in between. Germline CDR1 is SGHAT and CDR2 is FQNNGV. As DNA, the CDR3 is TGTGCCAGCAGCTCCCAGGGGTTTCTCACAGATACGCAGTATTTT. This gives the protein CASSSQGFLTDTQYF. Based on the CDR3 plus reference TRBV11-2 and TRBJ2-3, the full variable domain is EAGVAQSPRYKIIEKRQSVAFWCNPISGHATLYWYQQILGQGPKLLIQFQNNGVVDDSQLPKDRFSAERLKGVDSTLKIQPAKLEDSAVYLCASSSQGFLTDTQYFGPGTRLTVL.

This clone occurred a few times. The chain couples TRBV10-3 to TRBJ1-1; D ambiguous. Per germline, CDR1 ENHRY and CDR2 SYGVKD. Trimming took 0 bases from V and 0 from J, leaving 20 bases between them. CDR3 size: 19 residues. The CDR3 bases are TGTGCCATCAGTGAGTCGCCCCTCGACGACGGCAGCATGAACACTGAAGCTTTCTTT. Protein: CAISESPLDDGSMNTEAFF.

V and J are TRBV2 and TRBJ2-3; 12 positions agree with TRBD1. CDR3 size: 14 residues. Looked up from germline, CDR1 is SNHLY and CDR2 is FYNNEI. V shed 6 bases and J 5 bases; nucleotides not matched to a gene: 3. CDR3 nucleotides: TGTGCCAGCAGGGGACAGGGGGCGGTAGATACGCAGTATTTT. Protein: CASRGQGAVDTQYF.

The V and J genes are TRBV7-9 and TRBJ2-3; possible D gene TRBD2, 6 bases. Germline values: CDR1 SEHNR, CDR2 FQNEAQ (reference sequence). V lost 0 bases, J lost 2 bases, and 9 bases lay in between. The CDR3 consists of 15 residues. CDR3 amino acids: CASSLAGGYTDTQYF. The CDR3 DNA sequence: TGTGCCAGCAGCTTAGCGGGGGGATACACAGATACGCAGTATTTT.

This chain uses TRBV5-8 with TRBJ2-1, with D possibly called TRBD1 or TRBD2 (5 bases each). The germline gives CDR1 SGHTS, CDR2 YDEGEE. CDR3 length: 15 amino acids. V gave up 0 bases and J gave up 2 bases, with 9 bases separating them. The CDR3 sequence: CASSLGDQTYNEQFF. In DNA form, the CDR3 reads TGTGCCAGCAGCTTGGGGGACCAAACCTACAATGAGCAGTTCTTC.